This paragraph covers one T cell receptor (beta chain) sequence. Unmatched junction bases numbered 1, after V lost 2 bases and J lost 3 bases. From germline, CDR1 is ENHRY and CDR2 SYGVKD. This CDR3 is built from 14 residues. Data came from immunoSEQ multiplex PCR; TCRdb stores just in-frame clones and leaves some out. The table records roughly 2,500,000 clones, 93% of them present only once. The record originates from a study of shared clonotypes between healthy human individuals. The chain uses TRBV10-3 and TRBJ1-3, with 7 positions matching TRBD1. The specimen sequenced was naive CD4+ T cells from PBMCs. Subset meaning: CD45RA+ positively selected. The sequence was collected from a young man in good health. Some clones in this sample may be carry-over from other donors' samples. The CDR3 region is CAISETGDGNTIYF. DNA for the CDR3: TGTGCCATCAGTGAGACAGGGGATGGAAACACCATATATTTT.